This T cell receptor (beta chain) was identified during a study of glioma-infiltrating T cells after dendritic cell vaccination. Study overall: Patients had newly diagnosed or recurrent glioblastoma and received dendritic cell vaccines.

The primer mix had 60 V beta and 13 J beta primers. Only in-frame clones appear in the TCRdb table, and some are missing; sequencing was by immunoSEQ multiplex PCR. This table has fewer than 40,000 clones, 90% appearing once. Overall study findings and caveats: Patients with more pretreatment TILs had longer time to progression and survival.

Patients had residual fresh-frozen tumor tissue and more than two years of survival data. Points on this clone: The antigen is not known.

This CDR3 has 21 amino acids. CDR1 is LGHNT, CDR2 FRNRAP, per germline. Trimming pared 2 bases from V and 3 bases from J, leaving 31 bases between. This rearrangement joins TRBV12-5 to TRBJ1-1; perhaps TRBD1 as D (5 bases). The sequence derives from a human donor with glioblastoma. The specimen was blood, collected before dendritic cell vaccination. This CDR3 reads CASGLIEGGSFLAGRDTEAFF. The CDR3 nucleotides are TGTGCTAGTGGTTTGATTGAGGGAGGTAGCTTCCTTGCGGGCAGGGACACTGAAGCTTTCTTT.